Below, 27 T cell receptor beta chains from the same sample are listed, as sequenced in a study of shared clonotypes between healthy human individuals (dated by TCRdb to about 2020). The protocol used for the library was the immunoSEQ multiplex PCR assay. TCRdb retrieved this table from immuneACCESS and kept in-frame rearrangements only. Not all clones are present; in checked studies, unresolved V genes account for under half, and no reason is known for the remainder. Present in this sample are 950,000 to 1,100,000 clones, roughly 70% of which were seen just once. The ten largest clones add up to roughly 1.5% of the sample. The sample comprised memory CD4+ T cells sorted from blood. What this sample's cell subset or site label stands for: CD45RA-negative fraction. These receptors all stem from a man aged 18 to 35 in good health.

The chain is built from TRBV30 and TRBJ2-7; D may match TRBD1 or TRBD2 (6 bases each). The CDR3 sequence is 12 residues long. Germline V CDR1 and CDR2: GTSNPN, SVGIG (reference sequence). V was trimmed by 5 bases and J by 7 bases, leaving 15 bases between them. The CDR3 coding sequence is TGTGCCTGGGGTCCTCGGGGGCGAGAGCAGTACTTC. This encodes CAWGPRGREQYF.

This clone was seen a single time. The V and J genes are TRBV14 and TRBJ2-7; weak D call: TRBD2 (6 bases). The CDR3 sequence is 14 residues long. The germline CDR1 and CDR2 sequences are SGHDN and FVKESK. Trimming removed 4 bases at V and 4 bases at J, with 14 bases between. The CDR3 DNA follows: TGTGCCAGCAGCCGTCAGGCAGGAGGGTACGAGCAGTACTTC. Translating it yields CASSRQAGGYEQYF.

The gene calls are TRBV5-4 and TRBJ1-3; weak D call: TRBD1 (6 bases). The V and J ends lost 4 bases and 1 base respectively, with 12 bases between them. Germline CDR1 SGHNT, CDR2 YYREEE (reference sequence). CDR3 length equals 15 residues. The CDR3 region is CASSAQGLSGNTIYF. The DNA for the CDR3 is TGTGCCAGCAGCGCACAGGGTCTATCTGGAAACACCATATATTTT.

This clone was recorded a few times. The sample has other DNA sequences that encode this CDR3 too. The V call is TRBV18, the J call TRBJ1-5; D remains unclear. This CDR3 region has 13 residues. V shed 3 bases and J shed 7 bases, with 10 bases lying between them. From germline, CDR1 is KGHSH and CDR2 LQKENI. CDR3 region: CASSPSPGQPQHF. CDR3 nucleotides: TGTGCCAGCTCACCTTCGCCAGGCCAGCCCCAGCATTTT.

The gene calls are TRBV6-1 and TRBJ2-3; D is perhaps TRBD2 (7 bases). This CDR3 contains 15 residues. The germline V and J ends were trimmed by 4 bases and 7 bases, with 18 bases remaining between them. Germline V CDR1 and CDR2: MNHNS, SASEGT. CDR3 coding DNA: TGTGCCAGCAGTGCACAAGGGGGGACTACCAATACGCAGTATTTT. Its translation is CASSAQGGTTNTQYF.

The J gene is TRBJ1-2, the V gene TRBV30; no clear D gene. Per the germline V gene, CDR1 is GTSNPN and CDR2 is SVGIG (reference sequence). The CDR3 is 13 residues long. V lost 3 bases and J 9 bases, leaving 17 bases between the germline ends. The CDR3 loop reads CAWRGFQVSSYTF. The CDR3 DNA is TGTGCCTGGAGGGGGTTCCAAGTATCGAGCTACACCTTC.

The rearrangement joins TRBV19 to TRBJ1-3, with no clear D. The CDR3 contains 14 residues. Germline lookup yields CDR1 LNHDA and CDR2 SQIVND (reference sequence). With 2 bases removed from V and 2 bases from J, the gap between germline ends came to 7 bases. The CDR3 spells CASSIRAPGNTIYF. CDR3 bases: TGTGCCAGTAGTATAAGGGCGCCTGGAAACACCATATATTTT.

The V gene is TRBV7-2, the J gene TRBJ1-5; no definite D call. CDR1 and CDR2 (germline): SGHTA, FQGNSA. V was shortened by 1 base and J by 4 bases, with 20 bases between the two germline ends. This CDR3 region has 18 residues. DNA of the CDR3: TGTGCCAGCAGCTTAGACACCGGGCCAGCATCTAGGAATCAGCCCCAGCATTTT. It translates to CASSLDTGPASRNQPQHF.

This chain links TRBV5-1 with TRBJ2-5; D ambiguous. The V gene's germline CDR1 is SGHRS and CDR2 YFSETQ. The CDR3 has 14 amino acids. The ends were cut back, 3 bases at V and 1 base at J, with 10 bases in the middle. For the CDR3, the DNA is TGCGCCAGCAGCTCTCCGGGCAGCCAAGAGACCCAGTACTTC. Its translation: CASSSPGSQETQYF.

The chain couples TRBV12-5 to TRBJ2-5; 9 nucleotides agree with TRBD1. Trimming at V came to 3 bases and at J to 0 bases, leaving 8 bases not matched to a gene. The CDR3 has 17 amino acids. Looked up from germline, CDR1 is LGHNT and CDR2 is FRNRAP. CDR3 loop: CASGLFLDRGYQETQYF. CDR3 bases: TGTGCTAGTGGTTTATTCTTGGACAGGGGCTACCAAGAGACCCAGTACTTC.

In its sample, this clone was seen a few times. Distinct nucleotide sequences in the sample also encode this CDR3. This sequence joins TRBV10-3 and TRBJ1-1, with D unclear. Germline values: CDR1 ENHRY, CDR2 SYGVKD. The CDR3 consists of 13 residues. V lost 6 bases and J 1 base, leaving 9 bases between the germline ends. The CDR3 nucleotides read TGTGCCATCAGAAAGGACGGGAACACTGAAGCTTTCTTT. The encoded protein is CAIRKDGNTEAFF.

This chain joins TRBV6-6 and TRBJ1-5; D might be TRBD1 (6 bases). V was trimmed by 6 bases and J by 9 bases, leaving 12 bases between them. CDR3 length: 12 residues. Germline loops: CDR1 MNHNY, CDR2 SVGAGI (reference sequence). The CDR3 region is CASSSTGTPQHF. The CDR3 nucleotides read TGTGCCAGCAGCAGTACAGGGACGCCCCAGCATTTT.

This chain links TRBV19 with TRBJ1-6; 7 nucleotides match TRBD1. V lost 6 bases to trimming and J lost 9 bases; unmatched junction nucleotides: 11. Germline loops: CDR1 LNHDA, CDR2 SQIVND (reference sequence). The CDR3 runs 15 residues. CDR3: CASSGDSTMASPLHF. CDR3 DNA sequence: TGTGCCAGTAGCGGGGACAGTACGATGGCTTCACCCCTCCACTTT.

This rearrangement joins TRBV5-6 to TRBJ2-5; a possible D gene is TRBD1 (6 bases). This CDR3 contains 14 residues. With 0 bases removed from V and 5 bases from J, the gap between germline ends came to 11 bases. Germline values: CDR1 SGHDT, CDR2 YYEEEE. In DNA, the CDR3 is TGTGCCAGCAGCTTGGTCAGGGGCGTGGAGACCCAGTACTTC. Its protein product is CASSLVRGVETQYF. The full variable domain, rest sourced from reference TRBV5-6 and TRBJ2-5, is DAGVTQSPTHLIKTRGQQVTLRCSPKSGHDTVSWYQQALGQGPQFIFQYYEEEERQRGNFPDRFSGHQFPNYSSELNVNALLLGDSALYLCASSLVRGVETQYFGPGTRLLVL.

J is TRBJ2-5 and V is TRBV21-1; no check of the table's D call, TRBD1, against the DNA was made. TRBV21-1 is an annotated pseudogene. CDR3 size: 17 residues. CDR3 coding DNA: TGTGCCAGCAGCCATAACAGGGTTCCAGCACGGCAAGAGACCCAGTACTTC. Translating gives CASSHNRVPARQETQYF.

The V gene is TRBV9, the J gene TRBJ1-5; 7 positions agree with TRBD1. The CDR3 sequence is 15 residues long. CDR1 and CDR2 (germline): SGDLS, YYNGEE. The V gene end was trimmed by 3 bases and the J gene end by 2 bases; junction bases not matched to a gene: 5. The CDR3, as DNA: TGTGCCAGCAGCGCACAGGGGACGGGCAATCAGCCCCAGCATTTT. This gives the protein CASSAQGTGNQPQHF.

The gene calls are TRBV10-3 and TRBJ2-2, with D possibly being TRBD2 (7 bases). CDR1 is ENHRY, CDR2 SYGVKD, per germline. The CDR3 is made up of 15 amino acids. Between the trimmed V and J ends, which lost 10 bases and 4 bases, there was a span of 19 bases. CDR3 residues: CATRGGGAGTGELFF. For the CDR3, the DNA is TGTGCCACCCGAGGAGGGGGGGCCGGCACCGGGGAGCTGTTTTTT.

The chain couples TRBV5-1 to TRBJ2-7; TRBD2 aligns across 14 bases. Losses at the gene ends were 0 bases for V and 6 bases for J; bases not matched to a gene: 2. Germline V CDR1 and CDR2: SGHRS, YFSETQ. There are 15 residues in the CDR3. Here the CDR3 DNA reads TGCGCCAGCAGCTTGGGGACTAGCGGGGGGCCCGAGCAGTACTTC. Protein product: CASSLGTSGGPEQYF.

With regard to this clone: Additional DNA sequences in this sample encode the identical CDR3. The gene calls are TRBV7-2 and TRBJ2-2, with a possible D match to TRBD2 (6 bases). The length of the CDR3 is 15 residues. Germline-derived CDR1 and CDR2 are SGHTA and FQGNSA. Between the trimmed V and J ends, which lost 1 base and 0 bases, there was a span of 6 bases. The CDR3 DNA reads TGTGCCAGCAGCTTAGTAGCGGCGAACACCGGGGAGCTGTTTTTT. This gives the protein CASSLVAANTGELFF.

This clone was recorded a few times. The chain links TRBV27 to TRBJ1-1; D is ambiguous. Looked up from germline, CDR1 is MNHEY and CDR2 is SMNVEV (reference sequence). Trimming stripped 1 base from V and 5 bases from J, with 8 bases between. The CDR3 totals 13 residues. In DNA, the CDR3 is TGTGCCAGCAGTTTATTCGGTGGTACTGAAGCTTTCTTT. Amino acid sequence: CASSLFGGTEAFF.

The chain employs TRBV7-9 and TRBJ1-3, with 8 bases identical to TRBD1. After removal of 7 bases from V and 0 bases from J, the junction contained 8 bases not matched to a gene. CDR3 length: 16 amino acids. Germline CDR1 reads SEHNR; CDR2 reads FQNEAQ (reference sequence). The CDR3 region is CASTWTGLGSGNTIYF. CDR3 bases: TGTGCCAGCACCTGGACAGGGCTTGGCTCTGGAAACACCATATATTTT. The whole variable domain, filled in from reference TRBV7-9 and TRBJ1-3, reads DTGVSQNPRHKITKRGQNVTFRCDPISEHNRLYWYRQTLGQGPEFLTYFQNEAQLEKSRLLSDRFSAERPKGSFSTLEIQRTEQGDSAMYLCASTWTGLGSGNTIYFGEGSWLTVV.

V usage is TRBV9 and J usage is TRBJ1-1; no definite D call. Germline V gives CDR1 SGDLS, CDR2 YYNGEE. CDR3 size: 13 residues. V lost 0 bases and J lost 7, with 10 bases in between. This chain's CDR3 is CASSVEGFGEAFF. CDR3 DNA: TGTGCCAGCAGCGTAGAGGGCTTTGGTGAAGCTTTCTTT.

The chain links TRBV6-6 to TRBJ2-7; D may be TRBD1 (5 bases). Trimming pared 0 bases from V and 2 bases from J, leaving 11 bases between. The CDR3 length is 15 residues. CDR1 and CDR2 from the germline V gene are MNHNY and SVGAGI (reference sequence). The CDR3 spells CASSYSGSGPYEQYF. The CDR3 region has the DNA TGTGCCAGCAGTTACTCTGGCTCAGGGCCCTACGAGCAGTACTTC.

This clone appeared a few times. The CDR3 region is CASSPLSSGTDTQYF. CDR3 in DNA: TGTGCCAGCAGTCCCCTTTCTAGCGGCACAGATACGCAGTATTTT. The chain has TRBV6-5 and TRBJ2-3, with D possibly being TRBD2 (6 bases). This CDR3 region has 15 residues. V was clipped by 5 bases and J by 1 base, with 13 bases between them. Germline V gene sequence: CDR1 MNHEY, CDR2 SVGAGI.

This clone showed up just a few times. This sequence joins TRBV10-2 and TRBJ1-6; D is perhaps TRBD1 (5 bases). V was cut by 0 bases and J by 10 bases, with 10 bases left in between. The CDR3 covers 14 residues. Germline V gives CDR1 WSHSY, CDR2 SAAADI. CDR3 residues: CASSESGVTSPLHF. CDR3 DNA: TGCGCCAGCAGTGAGTCGGGGGTCACCTCACCCCTCCACTTT.

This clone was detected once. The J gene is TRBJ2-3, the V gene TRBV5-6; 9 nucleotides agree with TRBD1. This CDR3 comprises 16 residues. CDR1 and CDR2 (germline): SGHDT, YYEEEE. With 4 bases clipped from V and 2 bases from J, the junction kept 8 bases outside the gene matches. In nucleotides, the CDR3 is TGTGCCAGCAGCGTCCGACAGGGGGAGACCACAGATACGCAGTATTTT. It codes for CASSVRQGETTDTQYF.

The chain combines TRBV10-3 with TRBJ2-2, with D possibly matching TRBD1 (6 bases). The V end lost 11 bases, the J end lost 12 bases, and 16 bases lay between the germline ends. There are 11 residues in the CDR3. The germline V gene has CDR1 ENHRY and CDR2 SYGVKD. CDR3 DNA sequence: TGTGCCGTCTCCTTGACAGGCCAGCTGTTTTTT. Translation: CAVSLTGQLFF.